These T cell receptor beta chains were read from a single sample in a study of siplizumab effects on memory and regulatory T cells. The data were produced by immunoSEQ multiplex PCR, yet TCRdb's version contains in-frame clones alone and is incomplete. The data contain 95,000 to 100,000 clones, 80% to 95% of them singletons. Specimen: non-Treg CD4+ T cells sorted from blood. The receptors were gathered from a human donor in good health. CDR3s include the opening cysteine and the closing phenylalanine or tryptophan. D genes are given only for firm matches. Clone size is shown for a subset of rows, as once, few, many or a class of expanded clone.

V gene	J gene	clone size	D gene	CDR3 DNA	CDR3 protein
TRBV5-1	TRBJ1-3	.	.	TGCGCCAGCAGGCCTGTCGTACAGGGAGCGTCGGGAAACACCATATATTTT	CASRPVVQGASGNTIYF
TRBV11-1	TRBJ2-3	.	.	TGTGCCAGCAGCTTAGTTGCTGGGGCGATTGATACGCAGTATTTT	CASSLVAGAIDTQYF
TRBV16	TRBJ1-1	.	.	TGTGCCAGCAGCCCCAACGGGGCCAAGAACACTGAAGCTTTCTTT	CASSPNGAKNTEAFF
TRBV5-1	TRBJ2-2	.	TRBD1	TGCGCCAGCAGCGCGGGACAGGGCACCGGGGAGCTGTTTTTT	CASSAGQGTGELFF
TRBV10-1	TRBJ2-5	.	.	TGCGCCAGCAGTGAACCCGGACACCAAGAGACCCAGTACTTC	CASSEPGHQETQYF
TRBV28	TRBJ1-1	.	.	TGTGCCAGCAGTTTAGCGAGAGGTAGGGTGGGGGTGAACACTGAAGCTTTCTTT	CASSLARGRVGVNTEAFF
TRBV5-6	TRBJ2-7	once	.	TGTGCCAGCAGCGGGGAAGCTGATCCAGCCTACGAGCAGTACTTC	CASSGEADPAYEQYF
TRBV11-2	TRBJ2-7	.	.	TGTGCCAGCAGCATTACAGGGACCGAGTCCTACGAGCAGTACTTC	CASSITGTESYEQYF
TRBV9	TRBJ2-2	.	.	TGTGCCAGCAGCGTAGATTTGGGTACGGCCGGGGAGCTGTTTTTT	CASSVDLGTAGELFF
TRBV19	TRBJ2-7	once	TRBD2	TGTGCCAGTAGTATAAAAGCGGGAGGATTGTACGAGCAGTACTTC	CASSIKAGGLYEQYF
TRBV20-1	TRBJ2-1	.	.	TGCAGTGCTAGTTCTAGGGCTGAGCAGTTCTTC	CSASSRAEQFF
TRBV18	TRBJ1-3	.	.	TGTGCCAGCTCACCACAGGGCTGGAACACCATATATTTT	CASSPQGWNTIYF
TRBV7-6	TRBJ2-7	.	.	TGTGCCAGCAGCTTAGATGAGGGGTTGAGCTCCTACGAGCAGTACTTC	CASSLDEGLSSYEQYF
TRBV4-1	TRBJ2-1	.	.	TGCGCCAGCAGTCAAGGGTTATTCAGGGGCGTCAATGAGCAGTTCTTC	CASSQGLFRGVNEQFF
TRBV27	TRBJ1-2	.	TRBD1	TGTGCCAGCAGTGGGGGACAGGGTGGCTATGGCTACACCTTC	CASSGGQGGYGYTF
TRBV5-1	TRBJ2-7	.	TRBD2	TGCGCCAGCAGCTGGATCGGGACTAGCGGCCTCTACGAGCAGTACTTC	CASSWIGTSGLYEQYF
TRBV21-1	TRBJ1-2	.	.	TGTGCCAGCTGCCCACAGCTCGCTAACTATGGCTACACCTTC	CASCPQLANYGYTF
TRBV5-1	TRBJ2-5	once	.	TGCGCCAGCAGCTTGGGCAGGGGTGGGGAGACCCAGTACTTC	CASSLGRGGETQYF
TRBV14	TRBJ1-4	few	.	TGTGCCAGCAGCCAAGTCGGAACAGGGTTTGGCGAAAAACTGTTTTTT	CASSQVGTGFGEKLFF
TRBV7-9	TRBJ2-7	.	.	TGTGCCAGCAGCCAGACTGACTACGAGCAGTACTTC	CASSQTDYEQYF
TRBV7-6	TRBJ2-7	.	.	TGTGCCAGCAGCACCCTGACCGGGACGGAGACCTACGAGCAGTACTTC	CASSTLTGTETYEQYF
TRBV5-4	TRBJ2-6	.	TRBD1	TGTGCCAGCGGGGGACAGCGGAGCTCTGGGGCCAACGTCCTGACTTTC	CASGGQRSSGANVLTF
TRBV6-6	TRBJ2-7	.	TRBD1	TGTGCCAGCAGTTACTCGCTCAGGGGGCCCAACTACGAGCAGTACTTC	CASSYSLRGPNYEQYF
TRBV4-1	TRBJ1-2	many	TRBD1	TGCGCCAGCAGACCAGCCACAGGGGGATCTAACTATGGCTACACCTTC	CASRPATGGSNYGYTF
TRBV27	TRBJ1-1	.	.	TGTGCCAGCAGTTCAGGGACATCCGGGGCTGAAGCTTTCTTT	CASSSGTSGAEAFF
TRBV18	TRBJ2-5	.	.	TGTGCCAGCTCTCGAAACACCCAGTACTTC	CASSRNTQYF
TRBV7-9	TRBJ2-6	.	.	TGTGCCAGCAGACAATTCTCTGGGGCCAACGTCCTGACTTTC	CASRQFSGANVLTF
TRBV7-2	TRBJ2-7	.	.	TGTGCCAGCAGCTTGCCATCAGGGCCCCTCAGGCAGTACTTC	CASSLPSGPLRQYF
TRBV5-1	TRBJ1-5	.	.	TGCGCCAGCAGCTTGGGACTAGGAAATCAGCCCCAGCATTTT	CASSLGLGNQPQHF
TRBV6-1	TRBJ2-5	.	TRBD2	TGTGCCAGCAAAGAGGGACTAGCGGTTCACTTC	CASKEGLAVHF
TRBV6-1	TRBJ1-1	.	.	TGTGCCAGCAGTGCTGGTGACCAGTATGAAGCTTTCTTT	CASSAGDQYEAFF
TRBV5-4	TRBJ1-5	.	.	TGTGCCAGCAGCTCGACAGGTAAATATAGCAATCAGCCCCAGCATTTT	CASSSTGKYSNQPQHF
TRBV15	TRBJ2-7	.	.	TGTGCCACCAAGAATCAACCAGGGTCAGCCTACGAGCAGTACTTC	CATKNQPGSAYEQYF
TRBV29-1	TRBJ2-3	.	.	TGCAGCGTTGGACAGGGAGGGGCAGATACGCAGTATTTT	CSVGQGGADTQYF
TRBV28	TRBJ1-4	.	.	TGTGCCAGCAGGCCTTTTGGCGAAAAACTGTTTTTT	CASRPFGEKLFF
TRBV7-3	TRBJ2-1	.	TRBD2	TGTGCCAGCAGCTCCGGGACTAGCAGTTACAATGAGCAGTTCTTC	CASSSGTSSYNEQFF
TRBV19	TRBJ2-2	.	.	TGTGCCAGTAGTATAGCGGGAGCGGCCGGGGAGCTGTTTTTT	CASSIAGAAGELFF
TRBV9	TRBJ2-4	.	.	TGTGCCAGCAGCGGACAAGGCCTAGCCAAAAACATTCAGTACTTC	CASSGQGLAKNIQYF
TRBV5-1	TRBJ2-5	.	.	TGCGCCAGCAGCCCCCTTATGATTCAAGAGACCCAGTACTTC	CASSPLMIQETQYF
TRBV19	TRBJ2-5	.	TRBD2	TGTGCCAGTAGTATAAATCCGCTAGCGGGTGGGCAAGAGACCCAGTACTTC	CASSINPLAGGQETQYF
TRBV11-3	TRBJ2-1	.	TRBD2	TGTGCCAGCAGCGCTTCTAGCGGGTATTACAATGAGCAGTTCTTC	CASSASSGYYNEQFF
TRBV15	TRBJ2-5	.	TRBD1	TGTGCCACCAGCAGAGTAGGCAGGGGGCCGGAGACCCAGTACTTC	CATSRVGRGPETQYF
TRBV27	TRBJ2-1	.	TRBD2	TGTGCCAGCAGTTTAGCCGGGACTAAGTTGTACAATGAGCAGTTCTTC	CASSLAGTKLYNEQFF
TRBV4-1	TRBJ1-5	.	.	TGCGCCAGCAGCCAAGGGCAGATTTCACATCAGCCCCAGCATTTT	CASSQGQISHQPQHF
TRBV25-1	TRBJ1-1	.	TRBD1	TGTGCCAGCAGTGTGACAGGGATCATGAACACTGAAGCTTTCTTT	CASSVTGIMNTEAFF
TRBV10-1	TRBJ2-3	few	TRBD2	TGCGCCAGCAGTGAGGACCCTAGCGGCTACACAGATACGCAGTATTTT	CASSEDPSGYTDTQYF
TRBV12-5	TRBJ2-7	.	.	TGTGCTAGTGCCAATAGCGGAGCCTACGAGCAGTACTTC	CASANSGAYEQYF
TRBV7-2	TRBJ2-5	once	TRBD2	TGTGCCAGCAGCCCACCCGGGACTAGAGTGGAGACCCAGTACTTC	CASSPPGTRVETQYF
TRBV7-2	TRBJ2-3	.	.	TGTGCCAGCAGCCCGGGACGGCTTACAGATACGCAGTATTTT	CASSPGRLTDTQYF
TRBV4-2	TRBJ2-1	few	.	TGTGCCAGCAGCCAACGCGGGATGGGGAATGAGCAGTTCTTC	CASSQRGMGNEQFF
TRBV7-9	TRBJ2-1	.	.	TGTGCCAGCAGCTTAGCGTTTGCCGGGTATACCTACAATGAGCAGTTCTTC	CASSLAFAGYTYNEQFF
TRBV5-1	TRBJ2-1	.	TRBD2	TGCGCCAGCAGAGGACTAGCGGAGATCTACAATGAGCAGTTCTTC	CASRGLAEIYNEQFF
TRBV19	TRBJ1-5	.	.	TGTGCCAGTAGTATGAACGACAGACTCAGCAATCAGCCCCAGCATTTT	CASSMNDRLSNQPQHF
TRBV4-3	TRBJ2-2	once	.	TGCGCCAGCAGCCAAGTGGTGGGCAGCAGGACCGGGGAGCTGTTTTTT	CASSQVVGSRTGELFF
TRBV30	TRBJ1-2	.	.	TGTGCCTGGAGGGCGGGCCCTAACTATGGCTACACCTTC	CAWRAGPNYGYTF
TRBV28	TRBJ2-6	.	.	TGTGCCAGCAGTTTTCAGGGTCTTGCTGCTGGGGCCAACGTCCTGACTTTC	CASSFQGLAAGANVLTF
TRBV2	TRBJ1-6	.	.	TGTGCCAGCAGTCCTTCGGGGGGGCCGGGTAATTCACCCCTCCACTTT	CASSPSGGPGNSPLHF